This T cell receptor beta chain was found in a study of regulatory T cells in long-lasting Graves disease. At the level of the study: Positivity for TSH receptor antibodies plus over 5 years of antithyroid drugs meant persistent Graves' disease.

V dropped 2 bases and J dropped 5 bases, with 8 bases sitting between them. CDR3 length: 13 amino acids. Germline CDR1 and CDR2: MDHEN and SYDVKM. Stated time point: persistent/refractory GD, antithyroid drugs over 5 years with positive TRAb. Making the TCR library involved RNA that had been extracted from PBMCs. Both iRepertoire HTBI primers and Arm-PCR of CDR3 regions were used to build the TCR beta libraries. Via MiXCR, TCRdb re-called the multiplex PCR reads, giving one row per CDR3 protein. The sample gives 430,000 or so distinct CDR3 sequences, roughly a fifth of which show up once; more than 13% is in the top ten. There are a few counts of this clonotype.

Material: peripheral blood mononuclear cells (PBMCs), obtained when the disease was refractory, from a patient treated with antithyroid drugs. The TCR originated in a female donor with Graves disease. J is TRBJ2-3 and V is TRBV28; possible D gene TRBD1, 5 bases. CDR3 residues: CASSLPQGDTQYF. The CDR3 DNA reads as TGTGCCAGCAGTTTACCGCAGGGAGATACGCAGTATTTT.